This TCR beta chain was profiled in a study of T cell responses to AZD1222 COVID-19 vaccine. Study-wide findings and caveats: Scientists sampled the repertoires only once the peak T cell response had passed. Reportedly, close to half of spike-specific TCRs are directed against unmutated variant regions. CD4 TCRs associated with vaccination spanned spike, dominating at 160-218 and 743-854. White British ancestry dominated among donors, who included more females, and clonal diversity was possibly underestimated.

TCRdb's table, derived via immunoSEQ multiplex PCR, lists solely in-frame clones and lacks some. This sample carries about 180,000 clones, 87% of them seen once, and the ten largest clones take about 2.8%. The J segment lost 7 bases and the V segment lost 1 base, leaving 9 bases of the junction unmatched. There are 17 residues in the CDR3. In germline, CDR1 is MGHRA, CDR2 YSYEKL. In the case of this clone: Its cognate antigen is unknown.

The chain links TRBV4-1 to TRBJ2-1; TRBD2 aligns across 11 bases. Sequenced material: peripheral blood, taken on day 0 of AZD1222 vaccination. The TCR originated in an adult in good health. The CDR3: CASSQVPLAGGSNEQFF. DNA for the CDR3: TGCGCCAGCAGCCAAGTCCCTCTAGCGGGAGGTTCAAATGAGCAGTTCTTC.